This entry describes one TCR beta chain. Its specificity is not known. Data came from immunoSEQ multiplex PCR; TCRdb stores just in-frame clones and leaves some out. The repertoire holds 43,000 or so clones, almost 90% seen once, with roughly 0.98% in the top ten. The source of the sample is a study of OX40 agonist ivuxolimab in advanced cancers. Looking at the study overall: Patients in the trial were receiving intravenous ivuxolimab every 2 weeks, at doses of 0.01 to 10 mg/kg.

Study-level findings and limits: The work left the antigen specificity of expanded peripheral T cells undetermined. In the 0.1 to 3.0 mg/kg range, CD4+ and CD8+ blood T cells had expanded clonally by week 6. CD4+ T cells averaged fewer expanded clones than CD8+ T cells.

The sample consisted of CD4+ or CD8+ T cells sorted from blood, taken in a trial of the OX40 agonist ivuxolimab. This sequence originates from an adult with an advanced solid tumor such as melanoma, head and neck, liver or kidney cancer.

CDR3 sequence: CASSLGAGGTYGYTF. CDR3 nucleotide sequence: TGTGCCAGCAGCTTGGGGGCAGGGGGCACCTATGGCTACACCTTC. The chain combines TRBV5-5 with TRBJ1-2, with 8 nucleotides matching TRBD1. Germline CDR1 reads SGHKS; CDR2 reads YYEKEE (reference sequence). The ends lost 0 bases at V and 4 bases at J; junction bases unmatched: 5. The CDR3 sequence is 15 residues long. Looking up the rest from reference TRBV5-5 and TRBJ1-2 gives the full variable domain: DAGVTQSPTHLIKTRGQQVTLRCSPISGHKSVSWYQQVLGQGPQFIFQYYEKEERGRGNFPDRFSARQFPNYSSELNVNALLLGDSALYLCASSLGAGGTYGYTFGSGTRLTVV.